Reported below is one T cell receptor (beta chain). V was pared by 7 bases and J by 1 base, with 1 base of the junction left unmatched. This CDR3 is built from 15 residues. Germline-derived CDR1 and CDR2 are LNHDA and SQIVND (reference sequence). These data are taken from a study of blood T cell repertoires in COVID-19. Study context: Some COVID-19 samples were acute and others convalescent; all came from the United States, Italy and Spain. The analysed material was cDNA or gDNA that came from T cells, B-cell-depleted T cells, or PBMCs.

As originally analysed: Counts of nucleated cells, estimated from reference gene primer amplification, were obtained. Produced via immunoSEQ multiplex PCR; TCRdb's table is partial and in-frame only. That table is the source of V, J and clone size, and D and trimming were worked out from the DNA. The data show 45,000 to 60,000 clones, approximately 85% seen once. The sequenced sample was peripheral blood. This sequence originates from a human donor in a cohort sampled during active COVID-19. This sequence joins TRBV19 and TRBJ2-3; 14 bases agree with TRBD2. The DNA of the CDR3 is TGTGCCAGTACGGGACTAGCGGGGGGCACAGATACGCAGTATTTT. Protein sequence: CASTGLAGGTDTQYF.